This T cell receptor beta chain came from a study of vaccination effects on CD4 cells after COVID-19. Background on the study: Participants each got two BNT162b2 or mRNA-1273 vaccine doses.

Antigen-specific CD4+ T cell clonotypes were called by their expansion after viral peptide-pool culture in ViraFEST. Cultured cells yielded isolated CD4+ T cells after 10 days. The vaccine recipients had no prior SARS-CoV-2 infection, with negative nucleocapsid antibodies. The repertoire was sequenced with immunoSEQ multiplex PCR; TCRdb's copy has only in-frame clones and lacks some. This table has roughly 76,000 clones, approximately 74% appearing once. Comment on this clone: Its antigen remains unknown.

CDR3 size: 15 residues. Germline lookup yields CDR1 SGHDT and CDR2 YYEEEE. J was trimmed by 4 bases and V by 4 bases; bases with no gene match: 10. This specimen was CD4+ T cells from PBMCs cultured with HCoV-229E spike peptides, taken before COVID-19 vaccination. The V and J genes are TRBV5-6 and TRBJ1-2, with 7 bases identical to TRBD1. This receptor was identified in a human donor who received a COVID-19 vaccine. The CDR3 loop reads CASSRKTGVGYGYTF. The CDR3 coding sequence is TGTGCCAGCAGCAGGAAAACAGGGGTAGGCTATGGCTACACCTTC.